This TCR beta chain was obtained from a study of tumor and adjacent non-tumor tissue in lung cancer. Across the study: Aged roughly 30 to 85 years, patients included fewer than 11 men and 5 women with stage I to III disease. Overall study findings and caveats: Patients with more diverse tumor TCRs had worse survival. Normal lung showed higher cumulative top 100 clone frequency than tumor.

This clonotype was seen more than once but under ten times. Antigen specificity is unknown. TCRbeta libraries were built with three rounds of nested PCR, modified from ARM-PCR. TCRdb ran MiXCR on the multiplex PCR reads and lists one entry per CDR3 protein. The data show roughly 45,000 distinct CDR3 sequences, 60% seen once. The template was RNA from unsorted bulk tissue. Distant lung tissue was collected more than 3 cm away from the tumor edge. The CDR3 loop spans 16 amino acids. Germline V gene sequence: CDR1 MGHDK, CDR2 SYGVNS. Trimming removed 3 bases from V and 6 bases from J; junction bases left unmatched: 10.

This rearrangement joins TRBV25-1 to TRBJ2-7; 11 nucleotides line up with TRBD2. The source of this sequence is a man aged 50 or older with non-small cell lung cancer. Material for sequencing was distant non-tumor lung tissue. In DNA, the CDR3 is TGTGCCAGCAGTGACCCTACTAGCGGGAGTTCCCTCGAGCAGTACTTC. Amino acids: CASSDPTSGSSLEQYF.